The 28 T cell receptor beta chains given below trace back to one sample, sequenced in a study of cytomegalovirus exposure and HLA in healthy donors. PCR amplification relied on 60 Vbeta primers (plus 13 Jbeta primers). Assay used: immunoSEQ multiplex PCR; TCRdb lists only in-frame clones, some missing. Among some 150,000 clones listed, approximately 74% were seen once. Source material: PBMCs. Receptors were obtained from a man aged 18-30 years in good health and CMV-seronegative.

As for this clone: Other DNA sequences in this sample translate to the same CDR3. The chain is built from TRBV11-2 and TRBJ2-7; D might be TRBD2 (7 bases). Germline V gives CDR1 SGHAT, CDR2 FQNNGV. This CDR3 region has 16 residues. CDR3 amino acids: CASSSSDGGPWGEQYV. Here the CDR3 DNA reads TGCGCCAGCAGCTCTTCCGACGGGGGGCCCTGGGGGGAGCAGTACGTC.

This chain connects TRBV6-1 to TRBJ2-4; maybe TRBD2 (5 bases). The CDR3 has 14 amino acids. The germline gives CDR1 MNHNS, CDR2 SASEGT. The germline V and J ends were trimmed by 7 bases and 3 bases, with 13 bases remaining between them. The CDR3 nucleotides read TGTGCCAGCACCCCCCCGGAGGTCAAAAACATTCAGTACTTC. Its translation: CASTPPEVKNIQYF.

This clone appeared a few times. The J gene is TRBJ2-1, the V gene TRBV27, with a possible D match to TRBD2 (6 bases). The length of the CDR3 is 18 residues. Trimming removed 2 bases at V and 1 base at J, with 18 bases between. Germline-derived CDR1 and CDR2 are MNHEY and SMNVEV (reference sequence). The CDR3 loop reads CASSLGAAGLGSYNEQFF. CDR3 nucleotides: TGTGCCAGCAGTTTAGGAGCGGCGGGGTTGGGGTCCTACAATGAGCAGTTCTTC.

V is TRBV6-5 and J is TRBJ2-5, with D possibly matching TRBD1 (5 bases). Trimming pared 2 bases from V and 5 bases from J, leaving 6 bases between. CDR3 size: 12 residues. CDR1 MNHEY and CDR2 SVGAGI come from the germline V gene. The CDR3 region is CASSYNRETQYF. The DNA for the CDR3 is TGTGCCAGCAGTTACAACAGGGAGACCCAGTACTTC.

In this sample, this clone turned up once. This rearrangement joins TRBV5-8 to TRBJ1-6; 7 bases are shared with TRBD1. The V segment lost 2 bases and the J segment 7 bases; nucleotides outside the gene matches: 3. The CDR3 is made up of 14 amino acids. Germline V gene data show CDR1 as SGHTS and CDR2 as YDEGEE. The CDR3 sequence: CASSLGGGNSPLHF. The CDR3 coding sequence is TGTGCCAGCAGCTTAGGAGGGGGCAATTCACCCCTCCACTTT.

This chain uses TRBV7-6 with TRBJ2-1; 12 bases align to TRBD2. CDR3 size: 17 residues. The germline V gene encodes CDR1 SGHVS and CDR2 FNYEAQ. After removal of 2 bases from V and 4 bases from J, the junction contained 6 bases not matched to a gene. The CDR3: CASSLYASGGEYNEQFF. The DNA of the CDR3 is TGTGCCAGCAGCTTATATGCTAGCGGGGGGGAATACAATGAGCAGTTCTTC.

The chain employs TRBV28 and TRBJ1-1, with D unclear. The germline CDR1 and CDR2 sequences are MDHEN and SYDVKM. The CDR3 spans 13 residues. Trimming took 3 bases from V and 4 from J, leaving 9 bases between them. CDR3 loop: CASSFGESTEAFF. The DNA of the CDR3 is TGTGCCAGCAGTTTCGGGGAGAGCACTGAAGCTTTCTTT.

The V gene is TRBV11-1, the J gene TRBJ1-1; no firm D call. The CDR3 is 13 amino acids. V lost 7 bases and J lost 1, with 10 bases in between. The V gene's germline CDR1 is SGHAT and CDR2 FQDESV (reference sequence). The CDR3 coding sequence is TGTGCCAGCATTCCTCCGGGGAACACTGAAGCTTTCTTT. This gives the protein CASIPPGNTEAFF. Supplemented by reference TRBV11-1 and TRBJ1-1, the full variable domain reads EAEVAQSPRYKITEKSQAVAFWCDPISGHATLYWYRQILGQGPELLVQFQDESVVDDSQLPKDRFSAERLKGVDSTLKIQPAELGDSAMYLCASIPPGNTEAFFGQGTRLTVV.

This chain connects TRBV2 to TRBJ1-1, with a weak D call TRBD1 (6 bases). The germline gives CDR1 SNHLY, CDR2 FYNNEI. This CDR3 has 12 amino acids. V gave up 7 bases and J gave up 8 bases, with 14 bases separating them. The DNA for the CDR3 is TGTGCCAGCACTAGAACTGGACAGGAAGCTTTCTTT. It codes for CASTRTGQEAFF.

This rearrangement joins TRBV6-5 to TRBJ2-3; D unclear. Deletions cut 2 bases from V and 9 bases from J, with 6 bases between. The germline V gene encodes CDR1 MNHEY and CDR2 SVGAGI. The CDR3 is 11 residues long. In DNA, the CDR3 is TGTGCCAGCAGTTACGTGGGCACGCAGTATTTT. Amino acids: CASSYVGTQYF.

J is TRBJ2-3 and V is TRBV27; 10 bases match TRBD2. Germline V CDR1 and CDR2: MNHEY, SMNVEV (reference sequence). This CDR3 has 14 amino acids. V dropped 7 bases and J dropped 3; count of bases not matched to a gene: 4. CDR3 region: CASTGGLATDTQYF. Here the CDR3 DNA reads TGTGCCAGCACCGGGGGACTAGCGACAGATACGCAGTATTTT.

The chain has TRBV10-2 and TRBJ1-2; D remains unclear. The V gene lost 2 bases and the J gene lost 4 bases, with 14 bases spanning the gap. The CDR3 is 15 amino acids. From germline, CDR1 is WSHSY and CDR2 SAAADI. This chain's CDR3 is CASSEAEWWSYGYTF. The CDR3, as DNA: TGCGCCAGCAGTGAGGCCGAGTGGTGGAGCTATGGCTACACCTTC.

This clone has just a few counts. The chain uses TRBV5-1 and TRBJ2-1; 7 bases map to TRBD1. V shed 4 bases and J 10 bases; nucleotides not matched to a gene: 5. The CDR3 sequence is 12 residues long. Germline CDR1 reads SGHRS; CDR2 reads YFSETQ. The CDR3 loop reads CASSTGQVEQFF. The CDR3 nucleotides are TGCGCCAGCAGCACCGGACAGGTGGAGCAGTTCTTC.

The chain combines TRBV30 with TRBJ2-3, with a tentative D call TRBD1 (5 bases). This CDR3 contains 13 residues. V lost 2 bases, J lost 0 bases, and 6 bases lay in between. Germline CDR1 GTSNPN, CDR2 SVGIG (reference sequence). CDR3 sequence (DNA): TGTGCCTGGAGTAGGGGAAGCACAGATACGCAGTATTTT. It translates to CAWSRGSTDTQYF. The full variable domain, its missing parts supplied by reference TRBV30 and TRBJ2-3, is SQTIHQWPATLVQPVGSPLSLECTVEGTSNPNLYWYRQAAGRGLQLLFYSVGIGQISSEVPQNLSASRPQDRQFILSSKKLLLSDSGFYLCAWSRGSTDTQYFGPGTRLTVL.

This sequence joins TRBV28 and TRBJ1-1; D might be TRBD1 (5 bases). CDR3 length: 13 residues. V dropped 6 bases and J dropped 5 bases, with 13 bases sitting between them. The germline gives CDR1 MDHEN, CDR2 SYDVKM. The CDR3 DNA is TGTGCCAGCAGGTCAGGCGGGGGTACTGAAGCTTTCTTT. Translating it yields CASRSGGGTEAFF.

This chain links TRBV28 with TRBJ2-5, with TRBD1 as a possible D gene (5 bases). The CDR3 is 14 residues long. The germline V and J ends were trimmed by 6 bases and 5 bases, with 16 bases remaining between them. Germline loops: CDR1 MDHEN, CDR2 SYDVKM. CDR3: CASSSSAGPETQYF. The DNA of the CDR3 is TGTGCCAGCAGCTCGAGTGCAGGGCCGGAGACCCAGTACTTC.

The V gene is TRBV25-1, the J gene TRBJ1-3; D not resolved. Germline lookup yields CDR1 MGHDK and CDR2 SYGVNS. Between the trimmed V and J ends, which lost 1 base and 4 bases, there was a span of 8 bases. There are 14 residues in the CDR3. The CDR3 loop reads CASSELRGGNTIYF. For the CDR3, the DNA is TGTGCCAGCAGTGAATTGCGGGGAGGAAACACCATATATTTT.

This clone was observed a few times. The chain combines TRBV14 with TRBJ1-6; TRBD1 matches 7 bases. J was trimmed by 15 bases and V by 2 bases; bases with no gene match: 7. CDR3 length: 13 residues. The germline V gene encodes CDR1 SGHDN and CDR2 FVKESK. The CDR3 DNA is TGTGCCAGCAGCCAATCCCCAGGGGGAATCCTCCACTTT. It encodes CASSQSPGGILHF.

V is TRBV2 and J is TRBJ1-5; tentative D call: TRBD1 (5 bases). Trimming left V 11 bases short and J 2 bases short, with 16 bases between. The germline V gene has CDR1 SNHLY and CDR2 FYNNEI. The CDR3 loop spans 14 amino acids. The CDR3 is CACRVGGGNQPQHF. The CDR3 DNA follows: TGTGCCTGTAGAGTGGGAGGGGGCAATCAGCCCCAGCATTTT.

Only one count was recorded for this clone. CDR3 nucleotide sequence: TGCGCCAGCAGCTCGTACAGACAGCCTAACTATGGCTACACCTTC. Translation: CASSSYRQPNYGYTF. The J gene is TRBJ1-2, the V gene TRBV5-1, with D possibly being TRBD1 (5 bases). The CDR3 is 15 residues long. The V gene's germline CDR1 is SGHRS and CDR2 YFSETQ. V was shortened by 3 bases and J by 0 bases, with 12 bases between the two germline ends. Full variable domain (outside the CDR3, taken from reference TRBV5-1 and TRBJ1-2): KAGVTQTPRYLIKTRGQQVTLSCSPISGHRSVSWYQQTPGQGLQFLFEYFSETQRNKGNFPGRFSGRQFSNSRSEMNVSTLELGDSALYLCASSSYRQPNYGYTFGSGTRLTVV.

This rearrangement joins TRBV5-1 to TRBJ1-2; 8 positions match TRBD1. The J segment lost 2 bases and the V segment lost 3 bases, leaving 3 bases of the junction unmatched. Germline CDR1 SGHRS, CDR2 YFSETQ. The CDR3 runs to 14 residues. The CDR3 nucleotides are TGCGCCAGCAGCTCGGGACAGGCCAACTATGGCTACACCTTC. Amino acids: CASSSGQANYGYTF.

The chain carries TRBV7-2 and TRBJ2-7; 9 bases fit TRBD2. CDR3 size: 17 residues. Germline CDR1 SGHTA, CDR2 FQGNSA. Trimming cost V 5 bases and J 3 bases; bases outside gene matches: 14. CDR3 DNA: TGTGCCAGCAGCCCAACCCTAGTGAGCGGGGGGCACTACGAGCAGTACTTC. It encodes CASSPTLVSGGHYEQYF.

V usage is TRBV19 and J usage is TRBJ2-1, with 8 bases lining up with TRBD1. The germline gives CDR1 LNHDA, CDR2 SQIVND (reference sequence). J gave up 6 bases and V 7 bases, and 11 bases lay outside the gene matches. CDR3 size: 15 residues. The CDR3 here is CASTHRTGGLNEQFF. CDR3 nucleotide sequence: TGTGCCAGTACCCACCGTACAGGGGGGCTCAATGAGCAGTTCTTC.

This chain uses TRBV5-6 with TRBJ2-1, with TRBD1 identical over 8 bases. The CDR3 runs to 15 residues. Germline V gives CDR1 SGHDT, CDR2 YYEEEE. The junction had 7 bases not matched to a gene; V was cut back by 2 bases and J by 6 bases. CDR3 protein: CASSFGTGLVNEQFF. The CDR3 coding sequence is TGTGCCAGCAGCTTCGGGACAGGTTTGGTCAATGAGCAGTTCTTC.

V is TRBV6-5 and J is TRBJ1-6, with D unclear. The CDR3 length is 16 residues. Trimming removed 3 bases at V and 0 bases at J, with 9 bases between. From germline, CDR1 is MNHEY and CDR2 SVGAGI. CDR3 DNA: TGTGCCAGCAGTTATGTGGAGTACTCCTATAATTCACCCCTCCACTTT. As protein: CASSYVEYSYNSPLHF.

Concerning this clone: Germline and junction disagree at one end, which may indicate a read error. The J gene is TRBJ2-6, the V gene TRBV19; D is possibly TRBD1 (5 bases). Germline V lookup: CDR1 LNHDA, CDR2 SQIVND (reference sequence). This CDR3 comprises 13 residues. For the CDR3, the DNA is TGTGCCAGTAGTATAGCTGGGGCCAACGGCCTGACTTTC. Protein: CASSIAGANGLTF.

This clone has just a few counts. V and J are TRBV19 and TRBJ2-2, with 8 nucleotides matching TRBD1. The CDR3 runs to 15 residues. Losses at the gene ends were 3 bases for V and 6 bases for J; bases not matched to a gene: 6. Germline V gives CDR1 LNHDA, CDR2 SQIVND (reference sequence). CDR3 sequence reads: CASSIQGALAGELFF. The CDR3 DNA reads TGTGCCAGTAGTATTCAGGGGGCCTTGGCCGGGGAGCTGTTTTTT.

With respect to this clone: A read error may produce the germline difference seen at one junction end. This chain uses TRBV4-3 with TRBJ2-6; weak D call: TRBD1 (5 bases). The germline CDR1 and CDR2 sequences are LGHNA and YSLEER. CDR3 length equals 15 residues. The CDR3 region has the DNA TGCGCCAGCTCACCCGTAGTAGATGGGGCCAACGGCCTGACTTTC. It yields the protein CASSPVVDGANGLTF.